This T cell receptor beta chain was observed in a study of blood T cell repertoires in COVID-19 (dated by TCRdb to 2020 to 2021). At the level of the whole study: Collaborator samples came from the United States, Italy and Spain and covered acute and convalescent phases of COVID-19. The prospective study material was composed of cDNA or gDNA derived from T cells, B-cell-depleted T cells, or PBMCs. The dataset comprised deeply sampled blood TCRbeta repertoires from subjects exposed to, actively infected with, or recovered from COVID-19. The repertoires were released in a freely available public database intended as a resource for research on the immune response to SARS-CoV-2. Samples came from the ongoing ImmuneRACE study (first 160 participants) plus 1,254 subjects from 6 global collaborators. Nearly every sample came with metadata listing a de-identified subject ID, COVID-19 status, age in years and sex. Where HLA class I and class II types were available, the types were taken from metadata supplied by the sample provider, not from assay-based typing.

The germline V gene gives CDR1 as SGDLS and CDR2 as YYNGEE. The CDR3 sequence holds 17 residues, the cysteine and phenylalanine included. CDR3 DNA only is kept here, 51 bases in frame from base 1. The junction shows trimming of 4 bases on V and 1 base on J, and the gene matches do not reach 7 bases of it. A word on this clone: Its antigen remains unidentified. Per-nucleotide qualities are absent, and no much larger clonotype sits a single base away.

One collaborating source in Seattle enrolled patients during active infection and followed them longitudinally through the course of disease. The collaborating institutions used their own protocols to collect whole blood in K2EDTA tubes. For TCRbeta analysis, collaborators shipped samples in one of three forms: frozen whole blood, isolated PBMCs, or DNA extracted from either of those sample types. TCRbeta CDR3 regions were amplified from genomic DNA by means of the immunoSEQ Assay, a bias-controlled multiplex PCR. The source study handled its data this way. Within the assay, amplification of reference gene primers was used to estimate how many nucleated cells each sample contained. To quantify the absolute abundance of each unique TCRbeta CDR3 rearrangement, sequence reads were collapsed and filtered. For each sample, productive Simpson clonality was calculated as the square root of Simpson's diversity index over productive rearrangements. This immuneACCESS table, as held by TCRdb, lists in-frame sequences with V and J called but not all clones. Of the missing ones, under half trace to an unresolved V gene in checked studies; the others have no known cause. V, J and clone size were drawn from that table, and D and trimming were deduced from the DNA. The table for this sample lists 410,000 or so clones; about 88% of them were counted only once. Around 1.5% of the sample is in the top ten clones.

The paper's findings and limits, for the study overall: The amount of clinical and demographic metadata varied by source and participant and was provided uncurated.

The TCR originated in a woman between 40 and 50 years old with COVID-19, enrolled during active disease. Sequencing was performed on peripheral blood. This chain is built from TRBV9 and TRBJ2-7, and 14 junction bases match TRBD2. CDR3 sequence: CASSFGLAGGLSYEQYF. The DNA sequence is TGTGCCAGCAGCTTTGGACTAGCGGGAGGTCTGTCCTACGAGCAGTACTTC.